The source of this T cell receptor (beta chain) is a study of blood T cell repertoires in COVID-19. Study background: The United States, Italy and Spain provided the acute and convalescent COVID-19 samples. T cells, B-cell-depleted T cells, or PBMCs provided the cDNA or gDNA that served as material.

The authors' processing: Amplifying reference gene primers gave estimates of nucleated cell counts. Sequenced by immunoSEQ multiplex PCR; TCRdb stores in-frame clones only, minus some. That table is the source of V, J and clone size, and D and trimming were worked out from the DNA. The table records fewer than 350,000 clones, nearly 90% of them present only once. This CDR3 has 16 amino acids. Germline CDR1 reads MNHEY; CDR2 reads SMNVEV (reference sequence). V was pared by 6 bases and J by 3 bases, with 6 bases of the junction left unmatched. Participants were aged roughly 18 to 90 years from more than 20 US areas.

The sequence derives from a woman aged 18-29 years with acute COVID-19. Input material: PBMCs or T cells enriched from blood (not recorded which). The chain joins TRBV27 to TRBJ1-5; 12 nucleotides match TRBD1. CDR3 in DNA: TGTGCCAGCAGCCGGGACAGGGGGCTTTACAATCAGCCCCAGCATTTT. Encoded protein: CASSRDRGLYNQPQHF.